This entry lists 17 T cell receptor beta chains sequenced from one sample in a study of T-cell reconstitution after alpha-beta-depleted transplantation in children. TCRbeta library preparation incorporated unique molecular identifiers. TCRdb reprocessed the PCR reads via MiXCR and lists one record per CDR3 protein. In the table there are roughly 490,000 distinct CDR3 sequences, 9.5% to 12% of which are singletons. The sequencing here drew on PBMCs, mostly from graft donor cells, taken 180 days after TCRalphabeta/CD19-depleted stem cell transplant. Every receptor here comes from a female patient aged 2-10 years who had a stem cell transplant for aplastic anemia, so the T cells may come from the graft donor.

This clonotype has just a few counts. The chain's CDR3 is CASSQNRAYYDNEQFF. The CDR3 DNA reads TGTGCCAGCAGCCAGAACAGGGCCTACTACGACAATGAGCAGTTCTTC. The J gene is TRBJ2-1, the V gene TRBV3-1, with a possible D match to TRBD1 (6 bases). Germline V gene lookup returns CDR1 LGHDT and CDR2 YNNKEL (reference sequence). The CDR3 contains 16 residues. V lost 3 bases to trimming and J lost 5 bases, with 17 bases between them.

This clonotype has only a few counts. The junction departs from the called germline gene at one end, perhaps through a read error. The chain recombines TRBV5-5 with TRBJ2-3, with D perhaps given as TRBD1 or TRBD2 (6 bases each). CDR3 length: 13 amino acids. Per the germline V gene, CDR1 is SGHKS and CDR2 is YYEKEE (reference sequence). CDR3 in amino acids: CASTLGGPDTQYF. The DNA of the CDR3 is TGTGCCAGCACCTTGGGGGGCCCAGATACGCAGTATTTT.

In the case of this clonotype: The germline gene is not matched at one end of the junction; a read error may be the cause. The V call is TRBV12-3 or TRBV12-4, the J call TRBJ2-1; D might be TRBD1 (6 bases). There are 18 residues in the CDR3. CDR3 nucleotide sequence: TGTGCCAGCAGCTTAGCGAGGTCCAGCCTCAGGGGATGGAATGAGCAGTTCTTC. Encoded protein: CASSLARSSLRGWNEQFF.

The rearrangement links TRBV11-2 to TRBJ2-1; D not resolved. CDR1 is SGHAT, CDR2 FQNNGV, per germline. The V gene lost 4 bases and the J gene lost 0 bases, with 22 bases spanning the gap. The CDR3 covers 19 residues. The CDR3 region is CASSSGLSWPGRSYNEQFF. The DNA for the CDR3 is TGTGCCAGCAGCTCCGGCCTTAGCTGGCCTGGGCGCTCCTACAATGAGCAGTTCTTC.

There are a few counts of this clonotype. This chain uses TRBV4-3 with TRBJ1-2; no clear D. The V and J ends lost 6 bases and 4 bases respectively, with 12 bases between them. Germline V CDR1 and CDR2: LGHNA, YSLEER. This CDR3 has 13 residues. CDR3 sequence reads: CASRIGEAYGYTF. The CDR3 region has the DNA TGCGCCAGCAGAATCGGAGAAGCCTATGGCTACACCTTC.

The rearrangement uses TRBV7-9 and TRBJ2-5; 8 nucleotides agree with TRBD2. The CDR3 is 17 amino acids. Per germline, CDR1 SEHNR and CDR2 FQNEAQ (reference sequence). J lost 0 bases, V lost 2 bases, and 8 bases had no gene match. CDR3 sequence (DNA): TGTGCCAGCAGCTTAAAGCGGGAGAGGATGGACCAAGAGACCCAGTACTTC. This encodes CASSLKRERMDQETQYF.

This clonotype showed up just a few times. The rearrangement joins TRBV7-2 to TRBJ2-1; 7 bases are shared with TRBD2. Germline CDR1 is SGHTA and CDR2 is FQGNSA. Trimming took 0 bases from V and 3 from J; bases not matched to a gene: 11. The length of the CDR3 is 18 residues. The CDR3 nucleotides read TGTGCCAGCAGCTTAGCCGCTAGATCGTGGGAGGGCTACAATGAGCAGTTCTTC. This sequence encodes CASSLAARSWEGYNEQFF.

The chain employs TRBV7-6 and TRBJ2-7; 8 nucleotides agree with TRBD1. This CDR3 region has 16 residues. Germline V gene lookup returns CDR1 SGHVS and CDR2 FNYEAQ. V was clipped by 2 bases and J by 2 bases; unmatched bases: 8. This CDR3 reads CASSLLGRGRTYEQYF. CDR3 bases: TGTGCCAGCAGCTTATTAGGCAGGGGGCGAACCTACGAGCAGTACTTC.

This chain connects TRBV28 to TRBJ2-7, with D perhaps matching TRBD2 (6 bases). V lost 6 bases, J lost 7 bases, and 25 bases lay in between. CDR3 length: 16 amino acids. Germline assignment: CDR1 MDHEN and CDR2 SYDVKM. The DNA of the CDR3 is TGTGCCAGCAGGATCGGCGGGGAGACAGCTACTAGAGAGCAGTACTTC. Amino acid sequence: CASRIGGETATREQYF.

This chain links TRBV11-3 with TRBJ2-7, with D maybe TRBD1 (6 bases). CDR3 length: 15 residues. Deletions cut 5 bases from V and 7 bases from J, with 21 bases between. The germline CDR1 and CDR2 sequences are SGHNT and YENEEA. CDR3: CASSRSGHGPIEQYV. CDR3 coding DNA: TGTGCCAGCAGCCGCTCGGGACATGGCCCTATAGAGCAGTACGTC.

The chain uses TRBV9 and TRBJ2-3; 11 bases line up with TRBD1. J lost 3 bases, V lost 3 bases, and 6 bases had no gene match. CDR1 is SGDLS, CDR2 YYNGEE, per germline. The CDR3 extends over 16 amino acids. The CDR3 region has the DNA TGTGCCAGCAGCGATAGGGGGACAGGGGGAACAGATACGCAGTATTTT. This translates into CASSDRGTGGTDTQYF.

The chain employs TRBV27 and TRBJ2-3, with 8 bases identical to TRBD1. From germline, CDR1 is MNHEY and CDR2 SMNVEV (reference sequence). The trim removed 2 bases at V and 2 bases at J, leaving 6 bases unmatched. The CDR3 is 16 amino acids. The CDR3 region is CASSLRDRGPTDTQYF. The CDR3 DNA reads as TGTGCCAGCAGTTTACGCGACAGGGGTCCCACAGATACGCAGTATTTT.

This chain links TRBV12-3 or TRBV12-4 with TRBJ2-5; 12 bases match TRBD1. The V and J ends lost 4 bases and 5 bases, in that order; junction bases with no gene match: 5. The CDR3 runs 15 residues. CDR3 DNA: TGTGCCAGCAGTTATGGGACAGGGGGCGAGGAGACCCAGTACTTC. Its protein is CASSYGTGGEETQYF.

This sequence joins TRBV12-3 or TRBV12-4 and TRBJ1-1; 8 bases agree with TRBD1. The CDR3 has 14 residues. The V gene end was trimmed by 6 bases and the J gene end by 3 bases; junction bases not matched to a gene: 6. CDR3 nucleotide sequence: TGTGCCAGCAGGAAACGGGACAGGTACACTGAAGCTTTCTTT. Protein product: CASRKRDRYTEAFF.

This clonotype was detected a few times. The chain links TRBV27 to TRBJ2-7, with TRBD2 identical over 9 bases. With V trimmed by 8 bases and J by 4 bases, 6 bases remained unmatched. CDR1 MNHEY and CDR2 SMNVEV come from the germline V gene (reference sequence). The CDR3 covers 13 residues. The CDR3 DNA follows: TGTGCCAGCGCGGGGCTAGCGGGGTACGAGCAGTACTTC. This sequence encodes CASAGLAGYEQYF.

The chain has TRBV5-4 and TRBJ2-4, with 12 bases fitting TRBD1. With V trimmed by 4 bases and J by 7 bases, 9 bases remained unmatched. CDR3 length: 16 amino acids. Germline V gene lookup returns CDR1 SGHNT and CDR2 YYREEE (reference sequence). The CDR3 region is CASSPGTGGVGNIQYF. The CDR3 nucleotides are TGTGCCAGCAGCCCAGGGACAGGGGGCGTCGGGAACATTCAGTACTTC.

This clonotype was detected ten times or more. The CDR3 protein is CASSQVPPGQRDTQYF. The CDR3, as DNA: TGTGCCAGCAGCCAAGTGCCACCGGGCCAGAGAGATACGCAGTATTTT. This chain uses TRBV14 with TRBJ2-3, with D hard to call. From germline, CDR1 is SGHDN and CDR2 FVKESK. There are 16 residues in the CDR3. Trimming stripped 1 base from V and 5 bases from J, with 16 bases between.